These 10 T cell receptor beta chains were sequenced from one sample in a study of cytomegalovirus exposure and HLA in healthy donors. The PCR was carried out with 60 Vbeta primers and 13 Jbeta primers. This table comes from immunoSEQ multiplex PCR, and its TCRdb copy is limited to in-frame clones, with some not included. The sample includes approximately 190,000 clones, roughly 80% of them seen just once. Sequenced input: PBMCs. Receptors originate from a man aged 40-49 years in good health and CMV-seropositive.

The J gene is TRBJ1-2, the V gene TRBV29-1, with 8 bases aligning to TRBD1. This CDR3 comprises 16 residues. J lost 6 bases, V lost 5 bases, and 17 bases had no gene match. Germline loops: CDR1 SQVTM, CDR2 ANQGSEA. This CDR3 is CSVRPGTGIRTHGYTF. In nucleotides, the CDR3 is TGCAGCGTTCGTCCAGGGACAGGCATACGAACCCATGGCTACACCTTC.

This clone was seen a handful of times. The sample carries other DNA sequences with the same CDR3. This chain uses TRBV27 with TRBJ1-1; 8 bases are a match to TRBD1. CDR3 length: 15 residues. The ends lost 6 bases at V and 4 bases at J; junction bases unmatched: 10. Germline V lookup: CDR1 MNHEY, CDR2 SMNVEV (reference sequence). CDR3 in amino acids: CASSSPGQGGTEAFF. In nucleotides, the CDR3 is TGTGCCAGCAGCTCACCCGGACAGGGAGGCACTGAAGCTTTCTTT.

The CDR3 here is CASSLTSTGANNEQFF. For the CDR3, the DNA is TGCGCCAGCAGCTTGACATCCACAGGGGCCAACAATGAGCAGTTCTTC. The chain carries TRBV5-1 and TRBJ2-1; 7 bases line up with TRBD1. The germline V gene encodes CDR1 SGHRS and CDR2 YFSETQ. J lost 5 bases, V lost 1 base, and 9 bases had no gene match. The CDR3 is 16 residues long.

The chain joins TRBV23-1 to TRBJ2-7; 10 nucleotides match TRBD1. TRBV23-1 is sorted into the ORF group, with uncertain function. CDR3 length: 17 amino acids. J gave up 3 bases and V 2 bases, and 10 bases lay outside the gene matches. In DNA, the CDR3 is TGCGCCAGCAGTCAAATCCCACCGGGACAGGGGCTCTACGAGCAGTACTTC. Amino acids: CASSQIPPGQGLYEQYF.

The chain combines TRBV6-5 with TRBJ1-3; the D is unclear. CDR3 length: 13 residues. Germline lookup yields CDR1 MNHEY and CDR2 SVGAGI. V gave up 2 bases and J gave up 10 bases, with 12 bases separating them. CDR3 coding DNA: TGTGCCAGCAGTTACCCCGCCTCGCGAACCATATATTTT. Translation gives CASSYPASRTIYF.

The gene calls are TRBV28 and TRBJ1-1; D may be TRBD1 (5 bases). Trimming took off 3 bases at V and 1 base at J, with 12 bases between the two ends. Per germline, CDR1 MDHEN and CDR2 SYDVKM. The CDR3 totals 15 residues. The CDR3 DNA is TGTGCCAGCAGTTTGGGTGGGGCAGGGAACACTGAAGCTTTCTTT. Residues: CASSLGGAGNTEAFF.

The CDR3 DNA reads TGTGCCAGCAGCTCCCGGGAATCCATTACCTACGAGCAGTACTTC. Translation: CASSSRESITYEQYF. This chain links TRBV7-9 with TRBJ2-7; perhaps TRBD2 as D (5 bases). Germline CDR1 reads SEHNR; CDR2 reads FQNEAQ (reference sequence). The V and J ends lost 4 bases and 2 bases respectively, with 15 bases between them. CDR3 size: 15 residues.

The sample holds a few counts of this clone. The chain uses TRBV7-8 and TRBJ1-2, with D perhaps TRBD1 (5 bases). Germline CDR1 and CDR2: SGHVS and FQNEAQ. Trimming shortened V by 5 bases and J by 0 bases, and 13 bases separated the two germline ends. This CDR3 contains 15 residues. The CDR3 reads CASSVRPGPNYGYTF. CDR3 DNA: TGTGCCAGCAGCGTCCGGCCAGGGCCTAACTATGGCTACACCTTC.

This chain links TRBV6-5 with TRBJ2-2; TRBD2 matches at 8 bases. Germline CDR1 is MNHEY and CDR2 is SVGAGI. J gave up 4 bases and V 6 bases, and 7 bases lay outside the gene matches. This CDR3 spans 15 amino acids. In DNA, the CDR3 is TGTGCCAGCAGCCGTGGACTAGCAGGCACCGGGGAGCTGTTTTTT. It translates to CASSRGLAGTGELFF.

J is TRBJ2-7 and V is TRBV2; D gene uncertain. Between the trimmed V and J ends, which lost 5 bases and 6 bases, there was a span of 11 bases. The germline gives CDR1 SNHLY, CDR2 FYNNEI. The CDR3 is 12 residues long. DNA for the CDR3: TGTGCCAGCAGTACCCTGGCCTTCGAGCAGTACTTC. It is translated as CASSTLAFEQYF.